A single sample is the source of the 25 T cell receptor beta chains below, sequenced in a study of cytomegalovirus exposure and HLA in healthy donors. The repertoire was sequenced with immunoSEQ multiplex PCR; TCRdb's copy has only in-frame clones and lacks some. Of 220,000 or so clones detected, approximately 80% appear once; the ten largest clones hold around 15%. Sequencing was carried out using PBMCs. Source of these receptors: a young woman in good health and CMV-seropositive.

V gene TRBV6-5 combines with J gene TRBJ1-2, with D hard to call. This CDR3 contains 13 residues. The V and J ends lost 4 bases and 0 bases respectively, with 6 bases between them. The germline V gene encodes CDR1 MNHEY and CDR2 SVGAGI. CDR3 sequence reads: CASSWASNYGYTF. DNA of the CDR3: TGTGCCAGCAGTTGGGCTTCTAACTATGGCTACACCTTC.

This chain uses TRBV11-2 with TRBJ1-1; D not certain. V lost 3 bases and J lost 0, with 11 bases in between. This CDR3 is 15 amino acids long. The germline V gene encodes CDR1 SGHAT and CDR2 FQNNGV. CDR3 protein: CASSLAAALNTEAFF. CDR3 nucleotide sequence: TGTGCCAGCAGCTTGGCAGCAGCTCTGAACACTGAAGCTTTCTTT.

Here the CDR3 DNA reads TGTGCCAGAAGCTGTGTCCCTTACTATGGCTACACCTTC. Translation gives CARSCVPYYGYTF. V is TRBV5-3 and J is TRBJ1-2; D remains unclear. TRBV5-3 is an ORF, and what it does is uncertain. The CDR3 length is 13 residues. V lost 3 bases to trimming and J lost 3 bases, with 9 bases between them.

The chain carries TRBV28 and TRBJ1-4, with D uncertain. The CDR3 length is 14 residues. Germline CDR1 and CDR2: MDHEN and SYDVKM. V lost 2 bases and J lost 0, with 4 bases in between. The CDR3 is CASSLSSTNEKLFF. The CDR3 DNA is TGTGCCAGCAGTTTAAGTTCAACTAATGAAAAACTGTTTTTT. Supplemented by reference TRBV28 and TRBJ1-4, the full variable domain reads DVKVTQSSRYLVKRTGEKVFLECVQDMDHENMFWYRQDPGLGLRLIYFSYDVKMKEKGDIPEGYSVSREKKERFSLILESASTNQTSMYLCASSLSSTNEKLFFGSGTQLSVL.

V is TRBV30 and J is TRBJ2-3; D remains unclear. Trimming pared 2 bases from V and 6 bases from J, leaving 9 bases between. Germline CDR1 is GTSNPN and CDR2 is SVGIG (reference sequence). CDR3 length: 12 amino acids. CDR3 loop: CAWSLGADTQYF. CDR3 in DNA: TGTGCCTGGAGTCTTGGCGCGGATACGCAGTATTTT.

The rearrangement uses TRBV10-3 and TRBJ2-7; tentatively, D is TRBD2 (5 bases). Trimming took off 6 bases at V and 4 bases at J, with 16 bases between the two ends. The germline V gene encodes CDR1 ENHRY and CDR2 SYGVKD. The CDR3 spans 14 residues. CDR3 sequence reads: CAIRNRELGYEQYF. Written as DNA, the CDR3 is TGTGCCATCAGGAACCGGGAACTGGGGTACGAGCAGTACTTC.

This clone was counted only a few times. The chain uses TRBV19 and TRBJ1-3, with D unresolved. Germline V gene data show CDR1 as LNHDA and CDR2 as SQIVND (reference sequence). The CDR3 contains 14 residues. V lost 7 bases and J lost 4, with 14 bases in between. The CDR3 is CASTPGRKGNTIYF. CDR3 DNA: TGTGCCAGTACTCCCGGGCGGAAAGGAAACACCATATATTTT. Full variable domain (rest looked up from reference TRBV19 and TRBJ1-3): DGGITQSPKYLFRKEGQNVTLSCEQNLNHDAMYWYRQDPGQGLRLIYYSQIVNDFQKGDIAEGYSVSREKKESFPLTVTSAQKNPTAFYLCASTPGRKGNTIYFGEGSWLTVV.

This clone turned up a few times. The CDR3: CASSPTTVNEQFF. The CDR3 DNA sequence: TGTGCCAGCAGCCCTACGACAGTCAATGAGCAGTTCTTC. The chain carries TRBV5-5 and TRBJ2-1, with D perhaps TRBD1 (5 bases). Germline-derived CDR1 and CDR2 are SGHKS and YYEKEE (reference sequence). Trimming pared 4 bases from V and 6 bases from J, leaving 11 bases between. This CDR3 region has 13 residues.

This chain joins TRBV5-6 and TRBJ1-1; D is possibly TRBD1 (5 bases). Germline V gene lookup returns CDR1 SGHDT and CDR2 YYEEEE. This CDR3 spans 12 amino acids. Trimming left V 6 bases short and J 5 bases short, with 11 bases between. The CDR3 protein is CASTTGGTEAFF. Written as DNA, the CDR3 is TGTGCCAGCACCACGGGGGGGACTGAAGCTTTCTTT.

J is TRBJ2-3 and V is TRBV30; D call uncertain. The V gene's germline CDR1 is GTSNPN and CDR2 SVGIG (reference sequence). The ends were cut back, 4 bases at V and 3 bases at J, with 20 bases in the middle. The CDR3 is 16 amino acids. CDR3 amino acids: CAWIPRPTGRTDTQYF. Here the CDR3 DNA reads TGTGCCTGGATCCCTCGGCCGACGGGTAGGACAGATACGCAGTATTTT.

This rearrangement joins TRBV29-1 to TRBJ1-1, with a weak D call TRBD1 (5 bases). V lost 3 bases, J lost 3 bases, and 11 bases lay in between. The germline gives CDR1 SQVTM, CDR2 ANQGSEA. This CDR3 contains 13 residues. The CDR3 sequence is CSVEATEYTEAFF. CDR3 in DNA: TGCAGCGTTGAGGCGACAGAGTACACTGAAGCTTTCTTT.

The table lists this clone with a few counts. The V gene is TRBV29-1, the J gene TRBJ2-1, with 11 bases fitting TRBD2. The CDR3 loop spans 18 amino acids. J was trimmed by 7 bases and V by 7 bases; bases with no gene match: 21. CDR1 SQVTM and CDR2 ANQGSEA come from the germline V gene. CDR3: CSALSGRLTSGDPNEQFF. As DNA, the CDR3 is TGCAGCGCCCTGTCGGGCCGGTTGACTAGCGGGGACCCAAATGAGCAGTTCTTC.

The chain combines TRBV25-1 with TRBJ2-2; TRBD1 agrees at 9 bases. Germline V gives CDR1 MGHDK, CDR2 SYGVNS. V lost 5 bases, J lost 8 bases, and 9 bases stayed unmatched. The length of the CDR3 is 15 residues. The DNA of the CDR3 is TGTGCCAGCAGTCCGACAGGGGGGGTTACTGGGGAGCTGTTTTTT. It specifies CASSPTGGVTGELFF.

The J gene is TRBJ1-1, the V gene TRBV7-6; D is undetermined. Germline values: CDR1 SGHVS, CDR2 FNYEAQ. V lost 5 bases and J lost 2, with 12 bases in between. The CDR3 runs to 14 residues. The CDR3 region has the DNA TGTGCCAGCAGCGATGACAACCTCAACACTGAAGCTTTCTTT. Its protein product is CASSDDNLNTEAFF.

The rearrangement joins TRBV27 to TRBJ2-7; D call uncertain. CDR1 and CDR2 from the germline V gene are MNHEY and SMNVEV (reference sequence). The CDR3 totals 13 residues. The V gene lost 8 bases and the J gene lost 2 bases, with 13 bases spanning the gap. The CDR3: CASASAGAYEQYF. Written as DNA, the CDR3 is TGTGCCAGCGCCAGCGCCGGTGCCTACGAGCAGTACTTC.

V usage is TRBV7-6 and J usage is TRBJ1-1; D uncertain. Trimming stripped 0 bases from V and 8 bases from J, with 10 bases between. Germline V gene sequence: CDR1 SGHVS, CDR2 FNYEAQ. CDR3 length: 13 residues. This CDR3 reads CASSLAPGLEAFF. The CDR3 bases are TGTGCCAGCAGCTTAGCTCCCGGCCTGGAAGCTTTCTTT.

This clone appeared a few times. The chain couples TRBV30 to TRBJ2-2, with 16 positions matching TRBD2. V was clipped by 5 bases and J by 7 bases; unmatched bases: 7. The germline gives CDR1 GTSNPN, CDR2 SVGIG (reference sequence). CDR3 length equals 16 residues. The chain's CDR3 is CAWEPGLAGGGGELFF. Here the CDR3 DNA reads TGTGCCTGGGAACCGGGACTAGCGGGAGGGGGCGGGGAGCTGTTTTTT.

The chain couples TRBV30 to TRBJ2-3; D is possibly TRBD2 (6 bases). Germline assignment: CDR1 GTSNPN and CDR2 SVGIG (reference sequence). There are 13 residues in the CDR3. Trimming shortened V by 4 bases and J by 2 bases, and 10 bases separated the two germline ends. The CDR3 DNA is TGTGCCTGGAATAGCGGAAACACAGATACGCAGTATTTT. Translating gives CAWNSGNTDTQYF. Supplemented by reference TRBV30 and TRBJ2-3, the full variable domain reads SQTIHQWPATLVQPVGSPLSLECTVEGTSNPNLYWYRQAAGRGLQLLFYSVGIGQISSEVPQNLSASRPQDRQFILSSKKLLLSDSGFYLCAWNSGNTDTQYFGPGTRLTVL.

The CDR3 here is CAGSGPSNMNTEAFF. As DNA, the CDR3 is TGTGCCGGATCAGGGCCTTCCAATATGAACACTGAAGCTTTCTTT. The V gene is TRBV6-6, the J gene TRBJ1-1; tentatively, D is TRBD1 (5 bases). The CDR3 has 15 residues. Trimming removed 11 bases from V and 0 bases from J, with 19 bases in between. Germline assignment: CDR1 MNHNY and CDR2 SVGAGI (reference sequence).

The V gene is TRBV7-6, the J gene TRBJ2-3; 10 bases are shared with TRBD2. V lost 5 bases and J lost 0; bases outside the gene matches: 17. The CDR3 has 20 residues. Looked up from germline, CDR1 is SGHVS and CDR2 is FNYEAQ. The DNA of the CDR3 is TGTGCCAGCAGCGCCCGGAGCCGGACTAGCGGTCAGGGGAGCACAGATACGCAGTATTTT. Translation gives CASSARSRTSGQGSTDTQYF.

In regard to this clone: Other DNA sequences in this specimen translate into the identical CDR3. V is TRBV30 and J is TRBJ1-5; TRBD1 agrees at 8 bases. The CDR3 sequence is 13 residues long. Germline V gives CDR1 GTSNPN, CDR2 SVGIG (reference sequence). V shed 1 base, J shed 4 bases, and the junction held 0 bases outside the gene matches. The CDR3 sequence is CAWSGQGNQPQHF. CDR3 DNA: TGTGCCTGGAGTGGACAGGGGAATCAGCCCCAGCATTTT.

J is TRBJ2-7 and V is TRBV25-1; either TRBD1 or TRBD2 may supply D (6 bases each). From germline, CDR1 is MGHDK and CDR2 SYGVNS. The CDR3 length is 12 residues. V was shortened by 4 bases and J by 5 bases, with 9 bases between the two germline ends. CDR3 loop: CASSGGGNEQYF. CDR3 sequence (DNA): TGTGCCAGCAGTGGAGGGGGGAACGAGCAGTACTTC.

The chain joins TRBV2 to TRBJ1-2; TRBD1 agrees at 10 bases. The trim removed 6 bases at V and 8 bases at J, leaving 6 bases unmatched. The CDR3 has 13 residues. The V gene's germline CDR1 is SNHLY and CDR2 FYNNEI. This CDR3 is CASRATGGEGYTF. DNA of the CDR3: TGTGCCAGCAGAGCGACAGGGGGCGAGGGCTACACCTTC.

The gene calls are TRBV2 and TRBJ2-7, with D perhaps assigned TRBD1 or TRBD2 (5 bases each). The CDR3 sequence is 12 residues long. Trimming took off 10 bases at V and 5 bases at J, with 15 bases between the two ends. The V gene's germline CDR1 is SNHLY and CDR2 FYNNEI. CDR3 in amino acids: CAKGTAGDEQYF. CDR3 coding DNA: TGTGCCAAGGGGACGGCCGGGGACGAGCAGTACTTC.

The chain recombines TRBV2 with TRBJ1-1; D is undetermined. This CDR3 is built from 14 residues. The germline V gene encodes CDR1 SNHLY and CDR2 FYNNEI. V was cut by 2 bases and J by 3 bases, with 10 bases left in between. CDR3 sequence reads: CASSEFRMDTEAFF. The CDR3 region has the DNA TGTGCCAGCAGTGAATTCAGAATGGACACTGAAGCTTTCTTT.